What follows describes a single TCR beta chain. The data are from a study of blood T cell repertoires in COVID-19. Whole-study context: The origin of the acute and convalescent COVID-19 samples was the United States, Italy and Spain. T cells, B-cell-depleted T cells, or PBMCs supplied cDNA or gDNA.

Original analysis: Scientists estimated how many nucleated cells there were by amplifying reference gene primers. Libraries were prepared by immunoSEQ multiplex PCR; TCRdb keeps only in-frame clonotypes and omits some of them. V and J calls plus clone size are reproduced from that table; the DNA served to infer D and trimming. The table records approximately 180,000 clones, around 85% of them present only once. The receptor comes from a woman older than 75 with acute or convalescent COVID-19. Sequenced input: peripheral blood.

The CDR3 DNA follows: TGTGCCAGCAGCTTGGGAGGCCACCTCTACTTC. This codes for CASSLGGHLYF. This chain connects TRBV5-4 to TRBJ2-7; D is uncertain. CDR3 length: 11 amino acids. Trimming pared 0 bases from V and 13 bases from J, leaving 11 bases between. Germline values: CDR1 SGHNT, CDR2 YYREEE (reference sequence).